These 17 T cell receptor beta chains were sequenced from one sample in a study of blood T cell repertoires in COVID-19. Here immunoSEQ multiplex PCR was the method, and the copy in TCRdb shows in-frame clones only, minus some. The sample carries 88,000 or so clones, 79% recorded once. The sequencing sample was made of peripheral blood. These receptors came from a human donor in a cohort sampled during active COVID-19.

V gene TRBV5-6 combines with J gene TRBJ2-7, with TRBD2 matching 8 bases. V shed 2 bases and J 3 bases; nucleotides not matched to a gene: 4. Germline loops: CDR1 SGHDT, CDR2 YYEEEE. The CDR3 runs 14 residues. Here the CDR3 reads CASSLPGLDYEQYF. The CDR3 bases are TGTGCCAGCAGCTTACCGGGACTAGACTACGAGCAGTACTTC.

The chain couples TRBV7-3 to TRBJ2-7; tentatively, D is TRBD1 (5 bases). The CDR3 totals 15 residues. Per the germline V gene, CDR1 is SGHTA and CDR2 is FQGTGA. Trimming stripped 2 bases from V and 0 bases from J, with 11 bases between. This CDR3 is CASSLGTGGSYEQYF. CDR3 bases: TGTGCCAGCAGCTTAGGTACAGGCGGCTCCTACGAGCAGTACTTC.

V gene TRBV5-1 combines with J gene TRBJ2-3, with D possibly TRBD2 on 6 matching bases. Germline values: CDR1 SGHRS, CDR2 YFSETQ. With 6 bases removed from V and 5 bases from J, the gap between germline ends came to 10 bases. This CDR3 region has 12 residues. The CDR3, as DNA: TGCGCCAGCACCAGTAGCGGAGATACGCAGTATTTT. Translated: CASTSSGDTQYF.

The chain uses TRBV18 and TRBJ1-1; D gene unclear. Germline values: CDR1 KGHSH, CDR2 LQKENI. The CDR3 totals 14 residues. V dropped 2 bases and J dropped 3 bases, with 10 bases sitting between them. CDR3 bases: TGTGCCAGCTCACCATCTCGGCGGGACACTGAAGCTTTCTTT. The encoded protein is CASSPSRRDTEAFF.

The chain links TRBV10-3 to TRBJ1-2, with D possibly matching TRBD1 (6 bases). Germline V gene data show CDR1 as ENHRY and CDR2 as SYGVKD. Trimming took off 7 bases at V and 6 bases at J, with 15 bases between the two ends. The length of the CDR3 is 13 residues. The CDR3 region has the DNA TGTGCCATCACCACGACAGGCGAGGATGGCTACACCTTC. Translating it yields CAITTTGEDGYTF.

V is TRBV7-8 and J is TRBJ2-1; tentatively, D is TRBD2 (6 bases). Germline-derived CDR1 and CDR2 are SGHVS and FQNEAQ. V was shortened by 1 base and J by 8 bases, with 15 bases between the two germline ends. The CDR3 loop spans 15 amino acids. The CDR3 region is CASSLVGDSGDEQFF. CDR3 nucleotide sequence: TGTGCCAGCAGCTTAGTGGGGGACTCCGGCGATGAGCAGTTCTTC.

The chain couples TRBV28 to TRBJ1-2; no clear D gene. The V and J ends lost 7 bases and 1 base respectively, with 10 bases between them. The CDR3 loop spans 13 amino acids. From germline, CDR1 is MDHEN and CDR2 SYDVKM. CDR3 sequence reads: CASIGEGNYGYTF. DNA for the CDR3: TGTGCCAGCATCGGAGAGGGTAACTATGGCTACACCTTC.

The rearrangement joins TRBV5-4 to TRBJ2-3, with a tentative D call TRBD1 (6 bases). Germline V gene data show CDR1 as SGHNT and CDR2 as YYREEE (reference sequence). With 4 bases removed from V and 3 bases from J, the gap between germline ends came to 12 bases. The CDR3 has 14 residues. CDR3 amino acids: CASSRQQGTDTQYF. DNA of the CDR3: TGTGCCAGCAGCCGTCAACAGGGTACAGATACGCAGTATTTT. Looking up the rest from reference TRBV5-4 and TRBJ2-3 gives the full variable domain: ETGVTQSPTHLIKTRGQQVTLRCSSQSGHNTVSWYQQALGQGPQFIFQYYREEENGRGNFPPRFSGLQFPNYSSELNVNALELDDSALYLCASSRQQGTDTQYFGPGTRLTVL.

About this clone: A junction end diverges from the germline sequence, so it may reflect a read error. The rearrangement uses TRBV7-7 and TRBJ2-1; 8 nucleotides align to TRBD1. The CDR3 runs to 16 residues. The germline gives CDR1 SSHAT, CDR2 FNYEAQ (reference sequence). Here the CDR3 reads CASSLDGQGASDEQFF. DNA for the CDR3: TGTGCTAGCAGCTTAGATGGCCAGGGGGCCTCCGATGAGCAGTTCTTC.

CDR3 DNA: TGTGCCAGCTCGCCGAGGGACAGTGAATACAATGAGCAGTTCTTC. Protein: CASSPRDSEYNEQFF. This chain links TRBV18 with TRBJ2-1; TRBD1 agrees at 7 bases. CDR1 and CDR2 (germline): KGHSH, LQKENI. The CDR3 totals 15 residues. After removal of 6 bases from V and 4 bases from J, the junction contained 9 bases not matched to a gene.

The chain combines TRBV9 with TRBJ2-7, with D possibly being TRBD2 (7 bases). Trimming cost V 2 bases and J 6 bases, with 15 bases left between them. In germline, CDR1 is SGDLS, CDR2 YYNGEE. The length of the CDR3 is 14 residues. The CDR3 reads CASSVGAGEAEQYF. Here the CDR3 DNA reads TGTGCCAGCAGCGTGGGGGCGGGAGAGGCCGAGCAGTACTTC.

In nucleotides, the CDR3 is TGTGCCAGCAGTGATTCCCCCAGCTACAGGGGCACAGATACGCAGTATTTT. It is translated as CASSDSPSYRGTDTQYF. This chain links TRBV25-1 with TRBJ2-3, with a possible D match to TRBD1 (6 bases). From germline, CDR1 is MGHDK and CDR2 SYGVNS. The CDR3 length is 17 residues. The germline V and J ends were trimmed by 3 bases and 1 base, with 17 bases remaining between them.

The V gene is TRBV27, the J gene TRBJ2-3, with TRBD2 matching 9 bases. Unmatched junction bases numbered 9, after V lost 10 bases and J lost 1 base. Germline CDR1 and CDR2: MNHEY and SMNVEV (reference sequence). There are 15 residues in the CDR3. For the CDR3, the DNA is TGTGCCACCCGGGGGGTAGCGGGGGGCACAGATACGCAGTATTTT. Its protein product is CATRGVAGGTDTQYF.

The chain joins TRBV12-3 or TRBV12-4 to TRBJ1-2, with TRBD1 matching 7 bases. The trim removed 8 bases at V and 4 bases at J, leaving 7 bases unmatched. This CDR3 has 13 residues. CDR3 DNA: TGTGCCAGCCGAGGGACAGACGTCTATGGCTACACCTTC. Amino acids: CASRGTDVYGYTF.

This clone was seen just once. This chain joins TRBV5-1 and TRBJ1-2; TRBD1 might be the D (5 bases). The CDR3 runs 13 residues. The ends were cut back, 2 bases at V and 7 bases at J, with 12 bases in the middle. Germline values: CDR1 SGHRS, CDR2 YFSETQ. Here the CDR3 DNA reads TGCGCCAGCAGCTTAAATATCGGGGGTGGCTACACCTTC. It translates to CASSLNIGGGYTF. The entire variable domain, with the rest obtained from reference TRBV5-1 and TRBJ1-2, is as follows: KAGVTQTPRYLIKTRGQQVTLSCSPISGHRSVSWYQQTPGQGLQFLFEYFSETQRNKGNFPGRFSGRQFSNSRSEMNVSTLELGDSALYLCASSLNIGGGYTFGSGTRLTVV.

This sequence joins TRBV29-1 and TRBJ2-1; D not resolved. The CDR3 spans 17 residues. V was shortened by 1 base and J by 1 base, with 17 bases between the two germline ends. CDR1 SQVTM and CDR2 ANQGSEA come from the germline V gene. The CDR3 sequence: CSVEVGGYTASYNEQFF. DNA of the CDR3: TGCAGCGTTGAAGTGGGTGGTTATACAGCATCCTACAATGAGCAGTTCTTC.

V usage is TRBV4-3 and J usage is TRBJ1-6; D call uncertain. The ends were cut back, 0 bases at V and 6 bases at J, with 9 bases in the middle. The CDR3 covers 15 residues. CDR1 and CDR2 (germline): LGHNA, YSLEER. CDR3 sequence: CASSQDNGSNSPLHF. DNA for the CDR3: TGCGCCAGCAGCCAAGATAATGGCAGTAATTCACCCCTCCACTTT.